This TCR beta chain was obtained from a study of blood T cell repertoires in COVID-19. Study summary: Samples representing acute and convalescent COVID-19 were sourced from the United States, Italy and Spain. The analysed material was cDNA or gDNA that came from T cells, B-cell-depleted T cells, or PBMCs.

The CDR3 totals 15 residues. Looked up from germline, CDR1 is SGHTA and CDR2 is FQGNSA. The V gene lost 4 bases and the J gene lost 2 bases, with 14 bases spanning the gap. Some clones are missing from TCRdb's copy, which holds only in-frame ones; the method was immunoSEQ multiplex PCR. The sample has around 16,000 clones, roughly 89% seen once. The receptor was derived from a man in his 60s with acute or convalescent COVID-19. J is TRBJ1-1 and V is TRBV7-2; no firm D call. The sample taken for sequencing was peripheral blood. This CDR3 is CASSWTSTANTEAFF. CDR3 sequence (DNA): TGTGCCAGCAGCTGGACTTCAACAGCAAACACTGAAGCTTTCTTT.